This T cell receptor beta chain was profiled in a study of T cells in Graves' hyperthyroidism and ophthalmopathy. Findings of the study overall: The model made its ophthalmopathy prediction, and onset followed a median 6.5 months later.

To note about this clonotype: As yet, its antigen is unknown.

The germline CDR1 and CDR2 sequences are GTSNPN and SVGIG (reference sequence). The CDR3 has 12 residues. The V and J ends lost 4 bases and 4 bases respectively, with 10 bases between them. The source material, RNA transcripts, was used to amplify TCR beta CDR3 regions. An initial round of RT-PCR targeting the TCR CDR3 relied on the HTBI primer set. TCRdb itself ran the multiplex PCR reads through MiXCR, one entry per CDR3 protein. The table records about 350,000 distinct CDR3 sequences, about 13% of them present only once. Source material for PBMCs was 10 ml fresh peripheral blood. This TCR came from a woman aged 40 to 50 with Graves' ophthalmopathy. Sequenced sample: blood. V usage is TRBV30 and J usage is TRBJ2-5; maybe TRBD2 (6 bases). CDR3 amino acids: CAWKGSGETQYF. The CDR3 DNA is TGTGCCTGGAAAGGTAGCGGAGAGACCCAGTACTTC.